This T cell receptor beta chain was observed in a study of Ad26.COV2.S vaccination and SARS-CoV-2 variants. Treatment defined: over 15 received Ad26.COV2.S at low or high dose, single or two shots; about 5 received placebo; per-sample allocation not given. Collection of the samples took place on day 63 after the first injection of vaccine or placebo. A Boston adult aged 18-55 years was the donor. The CDR3 covers 14 residues. The V end was cut by 2 bases, the J end by 4 bases, with 10 bases between. Germline-derived CDR1 and CDR2 are SGHRS and YFSETQ. Produced via immunoSEQ multiplex PCR; TCRdb's table is partial and in-frame only. The data hold more than 400,000 clones, with around 91% observed a single time.

The TCR sequence derives from a person aged 18 to 59 who received the Ad26.COV2.S COVID-19 vaccine or a placebo. V usage is TRBV5-1 and J usage is TRBJ1-3; the D gene is possibly TRBD1 (6 bases). The sample was peripheral blood, taken in a trial of Ad26.COV2.S vaccine versus placebo. This CDR3 reads CASSLGGNGNTIYF. CDR3 DNA sequence: TGCGCCAGCAGCTTAGGGGGGAACGGAAACACCATATATTTT. Full variable domain (missing parts from reference TRBV5-1 and TRBJ1-3): KAGVTQTPRYLIKTRGQQVTLSCSPISGHRSVSWYQQTPGQGLQFLFEYFSETQRNKGNFPGRFSGRQFSNSRSEMNVSTLELGDSALYLCASSLGGNGNTIYFGEGSWLTVV.